This T cell receptor (beta chain) was obtained from a study of blood T cell repertoires in COVID-19. As for the study in general: The analysed material was cDNA or gDNA that came from T cells, B-cell-depleted T cells, or PBMCs.

Here immunoSEQ multiplex PCR was the method, and the copy in TCRdb shows in-frame clones only, minus some. The table includes around 160,000 clones, under 90% detected once. The ends lost 1 base at V and 0 bases at J; junction bases unmatched: 3. Germline V gene data show CDR1 as LGHNA and CDR2 as YSLEER. The CDR3 runs 16 residues. The source material was peripheral blood. This TCR came from a human donor in a cohort sampled during active COVID-19. The rearrangement joins TRBV4-3 to TRBJ1-5; 7 positions match TRBD1. In nucleotides, the CDR3 is TGCGCCAGCAGCCAAGGGACAGGCCGTAGCAATCAGCCCCAGCATTTT. It codes for CASSQGTGRSNQPQHF.